This TCR beta chain was recorded in a study of T cell changes during pregnancy in multiple sclerosis. The method was immunoSEQ multiplex PCR; TCRdb's version includes in-frame clones alone and lacks a portion of them. The sample consists of around 96,000 clones, roughly 91% of them appearing once. Germline CDR1 SGHAT, CDR2 FQNNGV. With 0 bases clipped from V and 8 bases from J, the junction kept 3 bases outside the gene matches. The CDR3 has 15 amino acids. The sequence came from a female donor with multiple sclerosis, enrolled in a pregnancy study. V and J are TRBV11-2 and TRBJ1-6; 8 bases fit TRBD1. Sequencing was performed on peripheral blood, taken in the first trimester of pregnancy. DNA of the CDR3: TGTGCCAGCAGCTTAGAAACAGGGGGACATTCACCCCTCCACTTT. Translating it yields CASSLETGGHSPLHF.